Listed below are T cell receptor beta chains from one sample, sequenced in a study of T cells after yellow fever vaccination. TCRdb re-called the 5' RACE reads through MiXCR, storing one row per CDR3 protein. The data show some 600,000 distinct CDR3 sequences, roughly an eighth seen once. Specimen: PBMCs, collected on the day of the yellow fever booster vaccination. These receptors came from a man aged 25-40 years who received the YFV17D yellow fever vaccine. Both conserved end residues are part of each CDR3. Each record gives: clone size, V gene, D gene, J gene, CDR3 protein, CDR3 DNA. A D gene is named only where the DNA matches it firmly. The size entry is marked missing in some rows and otherwise reads once, few, many or a size class.

>few|TRBV7-2|-|TRBJ2-5
CASSLEAIYETQYF
TGTGCCAGCAGCTTAGAGGCAATCTACGAGACCCAGTACTTC
>few|TRBV2|TRBD1|TRBJ2-1
CASRTPGQGAVEQFF
TGTGCCAGCAGAACTCCGGGACAGGGGGCGGTTGAGCAGTTCTTC
>-|TRBV4-2|-|TRBJ2-3
CASSQEPGQKSDTQYF
TGTGCCAGCAGCCAAGAACCAGGACAGAAATCGGATACGCAGTATTTT
>few|TRBV5-1|TRBD1|TRBJ2-2
CASSPGDRVTGELFF
TGCGCCAGCAGCCCGGGGGACAGGGTCACCGGGGAGCTGTTTTTT
>-|TRBV27|-|TRBJ2-7
CASSQAGGIYEQYF
TGTGCCAGCAGTCAGGCAGGGGGGATCTACGAGCAGTACTTC
>few|TRBV4-3|-|TRBJ1-4
CASSQDLRWTREKLFF
TGCGCCAGCAGCCAAGATCTCCGGTGGACTCGGGAAAAACTGTTTTTT
>many|TRBV12-3/TRBV12-4|TRBD1|TRBJ2-7
CASSRQGATNKAYEQYF
TGTGCCAGCAGCAGACAGGGGGCGACGAATAAAGCCTACGAGCAGTACTTC
>-|TRBV20-1|TRBD2|TRBJ2-3
CSAWNQRDSTDTQYF
TGCAGTGCTTGGAACCAGCGGGACTCCACAGATACGCAGTATTTT
>many|TRBV30|TRBD2|TRBJ2-5
CAWSRGPGGKTQYF
TGTGCCTGGAGTCGGGGACCGGGGGGAAAGACCCAGTACTTC
>-|TRBV2|TRBD1|TRBJ1-5
CASGTTGFRQPQHF
TGTGCCAGCGGGACGACAGGGTTTCGGCAGCCCCAGCATTTT
>-|TRBV7-2|TRBD2|TRBJ2-7
CASSLLGGGSSYEQYF
TGTGCCAGCAGCTTACTCGGCGGGGGTAGCTCCTACGAGCAGTACTTC
>-|TRBV5-4|-|TRBJ2-4
CASSSRGSAGTGLVYIQYF
TGTGCCAGCAGCTCAAGAGGGAGTGCGGGAACGGGGCTCGTATACATTCAGTACTTC
>few|TRBV21-1|-|TRBJ1-1
CASSILRITEAFF
TGTGCCAGCAGCATCCTCCGGATCACTGAAGCTTTCTTT
>many|TRBV24-1|TRBD1|TRBJ2-5
CATSDRTGTLTETQYF
TGTGCCACCAGTGACCGGACAGGGACCCTGACCGAGACCCAGTACTTC
>few|TRBV28|-|TRBJ2-7
CATSLGPYEQYF
TGTGCCACCTCACTGGGTCCCTACGAGCAGTACTTC
>few|TRBV18|-|TRBJ2-7
CASSPVPYEQYF
TGTGCCAGCTCACCCGTCCCTTACGAGCAGTACTTC
>once|TRBV20-1|TRBD2|TRBJ2-3
CSARLAGGPNTQYF
TGCAGTGCCCGACTAGCGGGAGGGCCAAATACGCAGTATTTT
>many|TRBV12-3/TRBV12-4|-|TRBJ2-7
CASSLVRGEQYF
TGTGCCAGCAGTTTAGTTCGGGGGGAGCAGTACTTC
>-|TRBV6-5|-|TRBJ2-7
CASSYSGQRTYEQYF
TGTGCCAGCAGTTACTCGGGACAACGTACCTACGAGCAGTACTTC
>few|TRBV5-1|-|TRBJ2-7
CASSLEGSLNEQYF
TGCGCCAGCAGCTTGGAAGGTTCCCTCAACGAGCAGTACTTC
>few|TRBV20-1|-|TRBJ2-1
CSARVGILYNEQFF
TGCAGTGCTAGGGTCGGTATCCTTTACAATGAGCAGTTCTTC
>few|TRBV6-1|-|TRBJ2-7
CASSRRRTYEQYF
TGTGCCAGCAGTCGACGGAGGACCTACGAGCAGTACTTC
>-|TRBV20-1|-|TRBJ2-1
CSASFWGNRSYNEQFF
TGCAGTGCTAGTTTCTGGGGGAATCGATCCTACAATGAGCAGTTCTTC
>-|TRBV10-3|-|TRBJ2-5
CAISEQSRETQYF
TGTGCCATCAGTGAGCAGTCGCGGGAGACCCAGTACTTC
>-|TRBV25-1|-|TRBJ2-7
CAKNLQQGMEYEQYF
TGTGCCAAAAACCTCCAACAGGGCATGGAGTACGAGCAGTACTTC
>-|TRBV4-2|-|TRBJ2-1
CASSQVADEQFF
TGTGCCAGCAGCCAAGTCGCAGATGAGCAGTTCTTC
>once|TRBV5-1|TRBD1|TRBJ1-1
CASSLARQGATEAFF
TGCGCCAGCAGCTTGGCCCGGCAGGGGGCCACTGAAGCTTTCTTT
>-|TRBV7-9|-|TRBJ1-2
CASSPITGGFANYGYTF
TGTGCCAGCAGCCCGATAACGGGGGGGTTTGCTAACTATGGCTACACCTTC
>few|TRBV3-1|TRBD2|TRBJ2-3
CASSQGTSALLSTDTQYF
TGTGCCAGCAGCCAAGGGACTAGCGCCCTCCTTAGCACAGATACGCAGTATTTT
>few|TRBV7-9|-|TRBJ1-1
CASSLARTAMNTEAFF
TGTGCCAGCAGCTTAGCACGGACAGCCATGAACACTGAAGCTTTCTTT
>few|TRBV29-1|TRBD2|TRBJ2-3
CSVLTSGSDTQYF
TGCAGCGTTCTGACTAGCGGGAGTGATACGCAGTATTTT
>few|TRBV19|-|TRBJ2-1
CASSALRAGDEQFF
TGTGCCAGTAGCGCTCTTAGGGCCGGCGATGAGCAGTTCTTC
>-|TRBV10-3|TRBD2|TRBJ2-5
CAISDSSGQETQYF
TGTGCCATCAGTGATTCTAGCGGTCAAGAGACCCAGTACTTC
>-|TRBV12-3/TRBV12-4|-|TRBJ2-1
CASSLGTERNEQFF
TGTGCCAGCAGTTTAGGGACAGAGCGGAATGAGCAGTTCTTC
>few|TRBV4-1|TRBD2|TRBJ2-1
CASSQGALAGAVIETFF
TGCGCCAGCAGCCAAGGGGCTCTAGCGGGAGCTGTTATAGAGACGTTCTTC
>many|TRBV3-1|-|TRBJ2-1
CASSQGAGAVF
TGTGCCAGCAGCCAAGGGGCGGGGGCAGTCTTC
>few|TRBV5-1|-|TRBJ2-5
CASSPKPGPQYQETQYF
TGCGCCAGCAGCCCGAAACCAGGACCTCAGTACCAAGAGACCCAGTACTTC
>-|TRBV5-1|-|TRBJ2-5
CASSPGSNEETQYF
TGCGCCAGCAGCCCTGGCAGTAACGAGGAGACCCAGTACTTC
>-|TRBV6-2/TRBV6-3|-|TRBJ2-5
CASKSTLLRETQYF
TGTGCCAGCAAATCGACCTTATTGAGGGAGACCCAGTACTTC
>few|TRBV5-1|-|TRBJ2-1
CASSLAGQANNEQFF
TGCGCCAGCAGCTTGGCTGGGCAGGCCAACAATGAGCAGTTCTTC
>few|TRBV7-9|-|TRBJ2-1
CASSLKAIDRANF
TGTGCCAGCAGCTTAAAGGCCATAGACCGAGCCAACTTC
>many|TRBV7-2|-|TRBJ1-2
CASSLEGYGYTF
TGTGCCAGCAGCTTAGAGGGTTATGGCTACACCTTC
>few|TRBV9|-|TRBJ1-2
CASSVGVGREDGYTF
TGTGCCAGCAGCGTAGGTGTAGGGAGGGAGGATGGCTACACCTTC
>-|TRBV5-1|-|TRBJ2-3
CASAPEPGGAGTDTQYF
TGCGCCAGCGCCCCCGAACCGGGGGGCGCCGGCACAGATACGCAGTATTTT
>-|TRBV7-8|TRBD2|TRBJ2-1
CASRTTTRLAGSEQFF
TGTGCCAGCAGGACCACGACGAGACTAGCGGGCAGTGAGCAGTTCTTC